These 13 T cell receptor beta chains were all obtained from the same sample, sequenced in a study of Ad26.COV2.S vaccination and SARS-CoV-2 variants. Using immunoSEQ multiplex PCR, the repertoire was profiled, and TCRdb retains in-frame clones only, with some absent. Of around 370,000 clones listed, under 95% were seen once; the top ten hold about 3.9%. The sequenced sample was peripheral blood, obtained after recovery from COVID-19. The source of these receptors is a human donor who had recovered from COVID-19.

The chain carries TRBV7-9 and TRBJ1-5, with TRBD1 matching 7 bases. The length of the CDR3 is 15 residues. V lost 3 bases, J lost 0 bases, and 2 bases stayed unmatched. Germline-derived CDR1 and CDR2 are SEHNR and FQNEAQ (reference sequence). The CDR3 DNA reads TGTGCCAGCAGCTTGACAGGGAATAGCAATCAGCCCCAGCATTTT. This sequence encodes CASSLTGNSNQPQHF.

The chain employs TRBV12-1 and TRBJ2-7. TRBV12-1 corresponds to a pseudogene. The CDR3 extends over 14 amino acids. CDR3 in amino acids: CASSFEEGAYEQYF. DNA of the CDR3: TGTGCCAGCAGCTTTGAGGAGGGGGCCTACGAGCAGTACTTC.

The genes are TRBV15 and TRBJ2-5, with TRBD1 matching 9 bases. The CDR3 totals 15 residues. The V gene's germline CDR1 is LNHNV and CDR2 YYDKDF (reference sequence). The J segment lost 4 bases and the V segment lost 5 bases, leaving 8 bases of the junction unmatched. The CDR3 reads CATSGTGTGTETQYF. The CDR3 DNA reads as TGTGCCACCAGCGGAACCGGGACAGGGACAGAGACCCAGTACTTC.

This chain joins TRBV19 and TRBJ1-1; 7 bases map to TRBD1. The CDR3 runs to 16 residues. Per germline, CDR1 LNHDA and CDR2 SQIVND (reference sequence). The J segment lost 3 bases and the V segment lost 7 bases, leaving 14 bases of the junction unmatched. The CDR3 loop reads CASTPGRGRSYTEAFF. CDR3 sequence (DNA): TGTGCCAGTACCCCTGGCAGGGGGAGGTCTTACACTGAAGCTTTCTTT.

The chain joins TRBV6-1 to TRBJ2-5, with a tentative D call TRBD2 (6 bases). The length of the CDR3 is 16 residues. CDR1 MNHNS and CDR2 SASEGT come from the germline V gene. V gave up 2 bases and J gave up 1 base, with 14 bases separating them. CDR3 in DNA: TGTGCCAGCAGTGAACCACCGGGACTCATCCAAGAGACCCAGTACTTC. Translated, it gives CASSEPPGLIQETQYF.

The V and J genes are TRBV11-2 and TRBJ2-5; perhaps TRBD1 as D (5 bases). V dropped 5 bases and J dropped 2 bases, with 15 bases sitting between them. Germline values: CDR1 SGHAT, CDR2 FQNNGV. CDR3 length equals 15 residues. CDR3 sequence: CASSLGQQLQETQYF. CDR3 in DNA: TGTGCCAGCAGCCTCGGACAACAACTTCAAGAGACCCAGTACTTC.

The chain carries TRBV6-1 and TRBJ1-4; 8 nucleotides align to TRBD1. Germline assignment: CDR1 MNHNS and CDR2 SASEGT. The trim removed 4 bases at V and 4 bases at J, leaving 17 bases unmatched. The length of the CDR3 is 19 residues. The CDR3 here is CASSVYADRAVPDNEKLFF. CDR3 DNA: TGTGCCAGCAGTGTCTACGCGGACAGGGCCGTCCCGGATAATGAAAAACTGTTTTTT.

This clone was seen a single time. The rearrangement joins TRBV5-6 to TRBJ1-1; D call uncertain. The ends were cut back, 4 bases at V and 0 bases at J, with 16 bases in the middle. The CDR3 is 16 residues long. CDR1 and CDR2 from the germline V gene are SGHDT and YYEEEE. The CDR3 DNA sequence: TGTGCCAGCAGCCCACTGATGGTATCGCTGAACACTGAAGCTTTCTTT. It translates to CASSPLMVSLNTEAFF.

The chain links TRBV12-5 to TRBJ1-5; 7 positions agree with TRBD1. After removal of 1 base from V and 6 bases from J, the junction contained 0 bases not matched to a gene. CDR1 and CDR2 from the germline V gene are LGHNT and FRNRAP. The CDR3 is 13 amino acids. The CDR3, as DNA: TGTGCTAGTGGTTTGGGACAGGGTCAGCCCCAGCATTTT. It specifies CASGLGQGQPQHF.

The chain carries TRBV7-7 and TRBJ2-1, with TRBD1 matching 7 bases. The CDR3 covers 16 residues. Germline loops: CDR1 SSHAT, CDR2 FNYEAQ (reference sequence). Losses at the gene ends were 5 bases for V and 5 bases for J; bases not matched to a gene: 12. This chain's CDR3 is CASSLNSQGWDNEQFF. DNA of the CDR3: TGTGCCAGCAGCCTAAACTCACAGGGGTGGGACAATGAGCAGTTCTTC.

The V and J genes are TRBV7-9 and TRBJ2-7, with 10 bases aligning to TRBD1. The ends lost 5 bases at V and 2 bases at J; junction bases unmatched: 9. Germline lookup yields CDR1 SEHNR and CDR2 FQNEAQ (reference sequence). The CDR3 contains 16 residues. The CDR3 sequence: CASSPAGTGDPYEQYF. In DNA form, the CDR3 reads TGTGCCAGCAGCCCAGCCGGGACAGGGGATCCCTACGAGCAGTACTTC.

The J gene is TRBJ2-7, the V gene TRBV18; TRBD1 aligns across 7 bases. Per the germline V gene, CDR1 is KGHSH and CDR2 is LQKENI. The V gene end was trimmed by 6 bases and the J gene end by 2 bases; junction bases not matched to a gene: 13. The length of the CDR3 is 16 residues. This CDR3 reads CASSPGGRSNTYEQYF. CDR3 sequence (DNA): TGTGCCAGCTCGCCAGGGGGACGGTCGAATACCTACGAGCAGTACTTC. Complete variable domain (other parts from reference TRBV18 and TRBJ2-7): NAGVMQNPRHLVRRRGQEARLRCSPMKGHSHVYWYRQLPEEGLKFMVYLQKENIIDESGMPKERFSAEFPKEGPSILRIQQVVRGDSAAYFCASSPGGRSNTYEQYFGPGTRLTVT.

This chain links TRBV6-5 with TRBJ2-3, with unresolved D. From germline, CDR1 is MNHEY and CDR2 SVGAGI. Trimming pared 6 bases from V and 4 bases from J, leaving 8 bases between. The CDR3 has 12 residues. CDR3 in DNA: TGTGCCAGCAGCCACCAGTCAGATACGCAGTATTTT. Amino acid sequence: CASSHQSDTQYF.